Each of the 11 T cell receptor beta chains below was sequenced from the same sample in a study of T cell responses to AZD1222 COVID-19 vaccine. Sequenced by immunoSEQ multiplex PCR; TCRdb stores in-frame clones only, minus some. The data hold about 97,000 clones, with approximately 90% observed a single time. The sequenced sample was peripheral blood, obtained on day 0 of AZD1222 vaccination. The receptors were sampled from an adult in good health.

The V call is TRBV12-3 or TRBV12-4, the J call TRBJ1-5; D is unresolved. Trimming shortened V by 4 bases and J by 7 bases, and 11 bases separated the two germline ends. This CDR3 is 13 amino acids long. CDR3: CASSSLSQQPQHF. CDR3 nucleotides: TGTGCCAGCAGTTCTCTGTCCCAGCAGCCCCAGCATTTT.

The chain uses TRBV18 and TRBJ2-2, with D hard to call. The V and J ends lost 4 bases and 3 bases respectively, with 9 bases between them. Germline V gene sequence: CDR1 KGHSH, CDR2 LQKENI. This CDR3 has 14 residues. CDR3 coding DNA: TGTGCCAGCTCACTCAGGCCCGACACCGGGGAGCTGTTTTTT. It translates to CASSLRPDTGELFF.

This chain links TRBV5-6 with TRBJ2-3; 14 bases fit TRBD2. The CDR3 is 16 amino acids. Germline CDR1 and CDR2: SGHDT and YYEEEE. V gave up 4 bases and J gave up 1 base; unmatched junction bases: 2. The CDR3 loop reads CASSRGLAGGTDTQYF. The CDR3 DNA reads TGTGCCAGCAGCAGGGGACTAGCGGGGGGCACAGATACGCAGTATTTT.

This sequence joins TRBV9 and TRBJ2-1; D tentatively fits TRBD1 or TRBD2 (5 bases each). Germline loops: CDR1 SGDLS, CDR2 YYNGEE. The V end was cut by 3 bases, the J end by 0 bases, with 10 bases between. The CDR3 length is 15 residues. CDR3 amino acids: CASSAGPNSYNEQFF. DNA of the CDR3: TGTGCCAGCAGCGCGGGACCCAACTCCTACAATGAGCAGTTCTTC.

The chain recombines TRBV6-4 with TRBJ2-1; D remains unclear. V was pared by 0 bases and J by 6 bases, with 12 bases between. The CDR3 has 15 amino acids. Per germline, CDR1 MRHNA and CDR2 SNTAGT. CDR3 in DNA: TGTGCCAGCAGTGACTCGAGGCAGACCCCCAATGAGCAGTTCTTC. Translation gives CASSDSRQTPNEQFF.

The chain is built from TRBV11-2 and TRBJ1-1; D is possibly TRBD1 (6 bases). V lost 1 base to trimming and J lost 8 bases, with 23 bases between them. The CDR3 loop spans 17 amino acids. The germline V gene encodes CDR1 SGHAT and CDR2 FQNNGV. The CDR3, as DNA: TGTGCCAGCAGCTTAGGCCCTGGGCAGGGGCCTTACAAGGAAGCTTTCTTT. This translates into CASSLGPGQGPYKEAFF.

This chain joins TRBV5-1 and TRBJ2-3, with a tentative D call TRBD2 (5 bases). Trimming pared 2 bases from V and 5 bases from J, leaving 24 bases between. CDR1 is SGHRS, CDR2 YFSETQ, per germline. The CDR3 runs to 18 residues. The CDR3 DNA reads TGCGCCAGCAGCTTAGGGCTTGGATCCGCGGCGGGTATAGATACGCAGTATTTT. Protein: CASSLGLGSAAGIDTQYF.

Notes on this clone: Other DNA sequences from this sample encode an identical CDR3 as well. The rearrangement links TRBV7-2 to TRBJ1-1; D gene ambiguous. Germline CDR1 and CDR2: SGHTA and FQGNSA. This CDR3 comprises 14 residues. V gave up 1 base and J gave up 1 base, with 7 bases separating them. DNA for the CDR3: TGTGCCAGCAGCTTAGTGGGCGGGAACACTGAAGCTTTCTTT. Protein: CASSLVGGNTEAFF.

The rearrangement joins TRBV6-2 or TRBV6-3 to TRBJ1-5; no reliable D call. V was cut by 5 bases and J by 0 bases, with 11 bases left in between. Germline values: CDR1 MNHEY, CDR2 SVGEGT. The CDR3 runs to 15 residues. CDR3 DNA: TGTGCCAGCAGTCAGAGAGGGTATAGCAATCAGCCCCAGCATTTT. It translates to CASSQRGYSNQPQHF.

The chain links TRBV18 to TRBJ1-4; TRBD1 might be the D (6 bases). V dropped 2 bases and J dropped 5 bases, with 18 bases sitting between them. This CDR3 comprises 17 residues. Looked up from germline, CDR1 is KGHSH and CDR2 is LQKENI. CDR3 bases: TGTGCCAGCTCACCAGCCTACCAGGGGCGAATGAATGAAAAACTGTTTTTT. It codes for CASSPAYQGRMNEKLFF.

This clone was counted once. The chain is built from TRBV10-1 and TRBJ1-5; 7 nucleotides line up with TRBD1. The V gene's germline CDR1 is WNHNN and CDR2 SYGVQD (reference sequence). The V segment lost 8 bases and the J segment 0 bases; nucleotides outside the gene matches: 19. This CDR3 is 19 amino acids long. CDR3 nucleotides: TGCGCCAGCTCCCCCAGGGGGAGGGAGGTCCGCTATAGCAATCAGCCCCAGCATTTT. Translation: CASSPRGREVRYSNQPQHF.